This T cell receptor (beta chain) appears in the sequencing data of a study of shared clonotypes between healthy human individuals. Assay used: immunoSEQ multiplex PCR; TCRdb lists only in-frame clones, some missing. Of 1.5 million to 2.5 million clones in the sample, less than 95% are singletons; the top ten hold 1.2%. The CDR3 has 14 residues. CDR1 is LNHDA, CDR2 SQIVND, per germline (reference sequence). Trimming pared 5 bases from V and 1 base from J, leaving 11 bases between. CD8 cells classed as naive were CD45RO-negative and positively selected for CCR7, excluding terminally differentiated effector memory CD45RA+ cells.

The specimen was naive CD8+ T cells sorted from blood. This chain links TRBV19 with TRBJ1-1; D is ambiguous. The TCR originated in a man aged 18 to 30 in good health. The CDR3 spells CASSVDMPNTEAFF. Written as DNA, the CDR3 is TGTGCCAGTAGTGTTGACATGCCGAACACTGAAGCTTTCTTT.